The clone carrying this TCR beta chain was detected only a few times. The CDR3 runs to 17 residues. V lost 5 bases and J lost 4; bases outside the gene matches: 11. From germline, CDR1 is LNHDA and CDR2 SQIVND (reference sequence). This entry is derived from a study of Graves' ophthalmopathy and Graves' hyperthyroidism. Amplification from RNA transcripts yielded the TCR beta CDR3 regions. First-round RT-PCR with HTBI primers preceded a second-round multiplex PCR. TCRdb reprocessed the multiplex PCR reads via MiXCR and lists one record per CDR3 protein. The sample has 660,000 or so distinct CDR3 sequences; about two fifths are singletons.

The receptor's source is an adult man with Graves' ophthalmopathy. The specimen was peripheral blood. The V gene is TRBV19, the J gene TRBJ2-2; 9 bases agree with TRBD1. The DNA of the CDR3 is TGTGCCAGTAGTGCCCGCGCCGGGACAGGGCCCACCGGGGAGCTGTTTTTT. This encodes CASSARAGTGPTGELFF.